The rows below give T cell receptor beta chains drawn from one sample of a study of OX40 agonist ivuxolimab in advanced cancers. Sequencing used immunoSEQ multiplex PCR; TCRdb keeps in-frame clones, though not all of them. The data hold tens of thousands of clones, with 88% observed a single time. The sequences come from CD4+ or CD8+ T cells sorted from blood, collected in a trial of the OX40 agonist ivuxolimab. Receptors originate from an adult with an advanced solid tumor such as melanoma, head and neck, liver or kidney cancer. The CDR3 runs from the conserved cysteine through the conserved F or W. The order of the fields is V gene, J gene, CDR3 protein.

V: TRBV29-1; J: TRBJ1-3; CDR3: CSVGNRAGPSGNTIYF
V: TRBV27; J: TRBJ1-1; CDR3: CASSLSRVRGVEAFF
V: TRBV29-1; J: TRBJ2-1; CDR3: CSVESAGSYNEQFF
V: TRBV28; J: TRBJ2-7; CDR3: CASSFGPGSVRVDEQYF
V: TRBV7-7; J: TRBJ2-1; CDR3: CASSLVASGTGEQFF
V: TRBV18; J: TRBJ1-1; CDR3: CASSLNAGQAFF
V: TRBV12-2; J: TRBJ1-1; CDR3: CASRLRGTGREAFF
V: TRBV28; J: TRBJ1-2; CDR3: CASSLFPPRNYGYTF
V: TRBV11-2; J: TRBJ2-7; CDR3: CASSSVRGGTTYEQYF
V: TRBV30; J: TRBJ2-1; CDR3: CAWSVQGGVSRNEQFF
V: TRBV7-3; J: TRBJ1-1; CDR3: CASSAKGRTEAFF
V: TRBV19; J: TRBJ2-3; CDR3: CASTGLAERDTQYF
V: TRBV7-3; J: TRBJ2-5; CDR3: CASSPQGFETQYF
V: TRBV10-3; J: TRBJ2-7; CDR3: CAISEALAGERSYEQYF
V: TRBV18; J: TRBJ2-7; CDR3: CASSPPTTPHYEQYF
V: TRBV2; J: TRBJ2-1; CDR3: CASTLGQGRPSFF